The 17 T cell receptor beta chains in this list originate from one sample, sequenced in a study of blood T cell repertoires in COVID-19 (dated by TCRdb to the early 2020s). Libraries were constructed by the immunoSEQ multiplex PCR assay. In its TCRdb copy, this immuneACCESS table keeps in-frame sequences only and misses some clones. Where compared with another copy, unresolved V genes explain less than half of these, and the others have no known cause. The sample table holds under 300,000 clones, of which 65% to 85% were seen once. The biggest ten clones account for around 4.1% of the sample. The specimen was peripheral blood. The receptors come from a woman aged 40 to 50 with active or convalescent COVID-19.

The sample holds a few counts of this clone. The CDR3 here is CATLRAGDNSPLHF. CDR3 bases: TGTGCCACTCTTAGGGCAGGGGATAATTCACCCCTCCACTTT. The J gene is TRBJ1-6, the V gene TRBV28, with D possibly matching TRBD1 (6 bases). Germline CDR1 MDHEN, CDR2 SYDVKM. The V and J ends lost 10 bases and 5 bases respectively, with 15 bases between them. The CDR3 is 14 amino acids. The variable domain in full, completed from reference TRBV28 and TRBJ1-6, reads DVKVTQSSRYLVKRTGEKVFLECVQDMDHENMFWYRQDPGLGLRLIYFSYDVKMKEKGDIPEGYSVSREKKERFSLILESASTNQTSMYLCATLRAGDNSPLHFGNGTRLTVT.

This clone was seen just once. The chain employs TRBV3-1 (or the pseudogene TRBV3-2) and TRBJ2-2; D is unclear. With 0 bases removed from V and 7 bases from J, the gap between germline ends came to 9 bases. From germline, CDR1 is LGHDT and CDR2 YNNKEL (reference sequence). CDR3 length equals 14 residues. The CDR3 DNA sequence: TGTGCCAGCAGCCAAGAGGCCCGTATCGGGGAGCTGTTTTTT. Its protein is CASSQEARIGELFF.

This clone was found a few times. This sequence joins TRBV3-1 (or the pseudogene TRBV3-2) and TRBJ2-1; 10 bases match TRBD2. The CDR3 length is 11 residues. CDR1 LGHDT and CDR2 YNNKEL come from the germline V gene (reference sequence). Trimming cost V 8 bases and J 10 bases; bases outside gene matches: 2. CDR3 amino acids: CASGSGGEQFF. The DNA for the CDR3 is TGTGCCAGCGGTAGCGGGGGGGAGCAGTTCTTC.

This clone has more than one count but fewer than ten. The sample carries other DNA sequences with the same CDR3. This sequence joins TRBV20-1 and TRBJ1-2; 7 nucleotides align to TRBD1. Unmatched junction bases numbered 2, after V lost 6 bases and J lost 4 bases. The CDR3 contains 11 residues. In germline, CDR1 is DFQATT, CDR2 SNEGSKA (reference sequence). CDR3 region: CSARTGYGYTF. The CDR3 DNA reads as TGCAGTGCCCGGACAGGCTATGGCTACACCTTC.

V gene TRBV12-5 combines with J gene TRBJ1-1; D remains unclear. CDR3 length: 14 amino acids. The germline V gene has CDR1 LGHNT and CDR2 FRNRAP. V was cut by 7 bases and J by 4 bases, with 16 bases left in between. CDR3 region: CASAPTPPRTEAFF. In DNA, the CDR3 is TGTGCTAGTGCCCCGACTCCCCCACGCACTGAAGCTTTCTTT.

This sequence joins TRBV7-2 and TRBJ1-1; D possibly corresponds to TRBD1 (5 bases). This CDR3 is 14 amino acids long. The V gene lost 1 base and the J gene lost 10 bases, with 16 bases spanning the gap. Germline V lookup: CDR1 SGHTA, CDR2 FQGNSA. The CDR3 DNA follows: TGTGCCAGCAGCTTAGGGGATGGATGGCAGGGAGCTTTCTTT. Protein sequence: CASSLGDGWQGAFF.

This clone was detected once. This rearrangement joins TRBV5-1 to TRBJ2-1, with 10 bases identical to TRBD2. V trimming: 4 bases; J trimming: 13 bases; junction bases outside the gene matches: 5. Per the germline V gene, CDR1 is SGHRS and CDR2 is YFSETQ. The CDR3 has 12 residues. The CDR3 sequence is CASSSSGGPQFF. CDR3 sequence (DNA): TGCGCCAGCAGCAGTAGCGGGGGGCCACAGTTCTTC.

The chain has TRBV5-1 and TRBJ2-5; 8 positions match TRBD2. V was clipped by 0 bases and J by 2 bases; unmatched bases: 6. This CDR3 has 16 amino acids. Looked up from germline, CDR1 is SGHRS and CDR2 is YFSETQ. The CDR3 region has the DNA TGCGCCAGCAGCTTGGACGGGACTAGTTCACAAGAGACCCAGTACTTC. It translates to CASSLDGTSSQETQYF.

This clone appeared a single time. J is TRBJ2-5 and V is TRBV3-1 (or the pseudogene TRBV3-2), with D hard to call. The CDR3 consists of 12 residues. Germline CDR1 reads LGHDT; CDR2 reads YNNKEL (reference sequence). The V end lost 0 bases, the J end lost 6 bases, and 5 bases lay between the germline ends. This chain's CDR3 is CASSQDWQTQYF. As DNA, the CDR3 is TGTGCCAGCAGCCAAGACTGGCAGACCCAGTACTTC.

The chain carries TRBV28 and TRBJ2-1; tentatively, D is TRBD2 (6 bases). The CDR3 runs to 16 residues. Looked up from germline, CDR1 is MDHEN and CDR2 is SYDVKM. The germline V and J ends were trimmed by 5 bases and 0 bases, with 14 bases remaining between them. Here the CDR3 reads CASSPHRGSSYNEQFF. CDR3 sequence (DNA): TGTGCCAGCAGTCCCCACCGGGGGAGCTCCTACAATGAGCAGTTCTTC. Using reference TRBV28 and TRBJ2-1 for the parts outside the CDR3, the full variable domain is DVKVTQSSRYLVKRTGEKVFLECVQDMDHENMFWYRQDPGLGLRLIYFSYDVKMKEKGDIPEGYSVSREKKERFSLILESASTNQTSMYLCASSPHRGSSYNEQFFGPGTRLTVL.

This chain joins TRBV5-1 and TRBJ2-7, with 7 bases lining up with TRBD1. The V and J ends lost 2 bases and 2 bases, in that order; junction bases with no gene match: 7. CDR3 length: 15 amino acids. Germline CDR1 and CDR2: SGHRS and YFSETQ. The CDR3 nucleotides read TGCGCCAGCAGCTTCGACAGGGAAACGCCCTACGAGCAGTACGTC. Translating gives CASSFDRETPYEQYV.

This clone was detected only a few times. The CDR3 DNA follows: TGCAGTGCCCAGGGGGCGGGGGGCTACACCTTC. It translates to CSAQGAGGYTF. The chain uses TRBV20-1 and TRBJ1-2; 8 nucleotides align to TRBD1. The CDR3 extends over 11 amino acids. Germline V lookup: CDR1 DFQATT, CDR2 SNEGSKA (reference sequence). The V gene end was trimmed by 6 bases and the J gene end by 8 bases; junction bases not matched to a gene: 5.

This clone is a singleton in its sample. The chain uses TRBV7-9 and TRBJ2-3; D perhaps matches TRBD1 (5 bases). Deletions cut 5 bases from V and 3 bases from J, with 18 bases between. In germline, CDR1 is SEHNR, CDR2 FQNEAQ (reference sequence). This CDR3 has 16 residues. The CDR3 sequence: CASSRFLDMPTDTQYF. Here the CDR3 DNA reads TGTGCCAGCAGCCGGTTCTTGGACATGCCAACAGATACGCAGTATTTT.

This clone was found once. The same CDR3 also results from other DNA sequences found in this sample. The J gene is TRBJ1-1, the V gene TRBV5-1; perhaps TRBD1 as D (5 bases). The CDR3 has 14 residues. Trimming took 0 bases from V and 1 from J, leaving 7 bases between them. CDR1 SGHRS and CDR2 YFSETQ come from the germline V gene. CDR3 coding DNA: TGCGCCAGCAGCTTGGGACAGACGAACACTGAAGCTTTCTTT. Its protein is CASSLGQTNTEAFF.

The chain combines TRBV2 with TRBJ1-2; D remains ambiguous. Trimming pared 1 base from V and 8 bases from J, leaving 5 bases between. CDR1 is SNHLY, CDR2 FYNNEI, per germline. The CDR3 length is 11 residues. CDR3: CASSEVPGYTF. The CDR3 DNA is TGTGCCAGCAGTGAAGTTCCAGGCTACACCTTC. The complete variable domain, with remaining parts taken from reference TRBV2 and TRBJ1-2, reads EPEVTQTPSHQVTQMGQEVILRCVPISNHLYFYWYRQILGQKVEFLVSFYNNEISEKSEIFDDQFSVERPDGSNFTLKIRSTKLEDSAMYFCASSEVPGYTFGSGTRLTVV.

The chain uses TRBV6-2 or TRBV6-3 and TRBJ1-2; weak D call: TRBD1 (6 bases). The CDR3 is made up of 14 amino acids. CDR1 and CDR2 (germline): MNHEY, SVGEGT. The germline V and J ends were trimmed by 4 bases and 7 bases, with 16 bases remaining between them. CDR3 region: CASSFRMGAGGYTF. The CDR3 DNA sequence: TGTGCCAGCAGTTTCCGGATGGGGGCAGGTGGCTACACCTTC.

This clone was seen a few times. V gene TRBV5-5 combines with J gene TRBJ1-2, with D unresolved. The CDR3 spans 15 residues. The V end was cut by 1 base, the J end by 4 bases, with 14 bases between. The germline V gene has CDR1 SGHKS and CDR2 YYEKEE (reference sequence). The CDR3 reads CASSLSNGGSYGYTF. The DNA for the CDR3 is TGTGCCAGCAGCTTGTCCAACGGAGGATCCTATGGCTACACCTTC.